This T cell receptor (beta chain) appears in the sequencing data of a study of cytomegalovirus exposure and HLA in healthy donors. Healthy bone marrow donors formed the donor group. CDR1 and CDR2 from the germline V gene are MGHRA and YSYEKL. This CDR3 is 15 amino acids long. V dropped 0 bases and J dropped 5 bases, with 13 bases sitting between them. 60 Vbeta and 13 Jbeta primers were used in PCR. In the original processing: Later, an analysis found 80 million or so unique TCR beta chains, and 9.5 million to 12 million of these were shared. Assay used: immunoSEQ multiplex PCR; TCRdb lists only in-frame clones, some missing. That table is the source of V, J and clone size, and D and trimming were worked out from the DNA. The data contain about 130,000 clones, around 70% of them singletons.

The origin of this receptor is a woman aged 55-70 years in good health and CMV-seropositive. Input material: PBMCs. The chain employs TRBV4-1 and TRBJ2-5; maybe TRBD2 (6 bases). CDR3: CASSQDVSSGETQYF. CDR3 bases: TGCGCCAGCAGCCAAGATGTCAGTAGCGGCGAGACCCAGTACTTC.